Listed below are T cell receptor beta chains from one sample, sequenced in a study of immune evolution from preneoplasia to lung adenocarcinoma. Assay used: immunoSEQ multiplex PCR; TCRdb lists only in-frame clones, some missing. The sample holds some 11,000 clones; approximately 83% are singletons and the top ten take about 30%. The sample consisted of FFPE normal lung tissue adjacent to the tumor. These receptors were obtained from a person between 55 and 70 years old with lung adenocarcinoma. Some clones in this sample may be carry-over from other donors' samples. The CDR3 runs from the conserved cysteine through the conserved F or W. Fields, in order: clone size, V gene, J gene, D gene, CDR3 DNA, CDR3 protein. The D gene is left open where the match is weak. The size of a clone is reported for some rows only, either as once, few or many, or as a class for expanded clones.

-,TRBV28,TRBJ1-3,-,TGTGCCAGCAGAGGGACGGCCGCTGGAAACACCATATATTTT,CASRGTAAGNTIYF
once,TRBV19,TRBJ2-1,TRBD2,TGTGCCAGTAGATTGGGGACTAGCCAGATCGGCTCCTACAATGAGCAGTTCTTC,CASRLGTSQIGSYNEQFF
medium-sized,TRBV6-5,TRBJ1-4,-,TGTGCCAGCAGTTTGACAGCCTCAACTAATGAAAAACTGTTTTTT,CASSLTASTNEKLFF
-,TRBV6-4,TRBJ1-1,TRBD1,TGTGCCAGCAGTGACCGACAGGGGGAAGCTTTCTTT,CASSDRQGEAFF
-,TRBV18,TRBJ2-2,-,TGTGCCAGCTCACCTCAACAGGGCGGGACCGGGGAGCTGTTTTTT,CASSPQQGGTGELFF
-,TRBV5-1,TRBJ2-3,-,TGCGCCAGCAGCTTGGAGCCGCAGGGTCGTACAGATACGCAGTATTTT,CASSLEPQGRTDTQYF
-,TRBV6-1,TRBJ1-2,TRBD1,TGTGCCAGCATTGACAGGGGACAGGGTGGCTACACCTTC,CASIDRGQGGYTF
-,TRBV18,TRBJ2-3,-,TGTGCCAGCTCACCACCTGCAGCGAAGCTACTAAGCACAGATACGCAGTATTTT,CASSPPAAKLLSTDTQYF
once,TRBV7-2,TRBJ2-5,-,TGTGCCAGCAGCCCACTTCTAGTCTCGGAGACCCAGTACTTC,CASSPLLVSETQYF
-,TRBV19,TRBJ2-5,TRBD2,TGTGCCAGTAGTATTGGACTAGCGCTTGGTGAGACCCAGTACTTC,CASSIGLALGETQYF
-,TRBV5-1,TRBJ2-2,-,TGCGCCAGCAGCTTGGCCGGGACACGCTCGACCGGGGAGCTGTTTTTT,CASSLAGTRSTGELFF
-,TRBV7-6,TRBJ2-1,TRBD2,TGTGCCAGCAGTCCCGGGACTAGCGGGAGTAGGGAGCAGTTCTTC,CASSPGTSGSREQFF